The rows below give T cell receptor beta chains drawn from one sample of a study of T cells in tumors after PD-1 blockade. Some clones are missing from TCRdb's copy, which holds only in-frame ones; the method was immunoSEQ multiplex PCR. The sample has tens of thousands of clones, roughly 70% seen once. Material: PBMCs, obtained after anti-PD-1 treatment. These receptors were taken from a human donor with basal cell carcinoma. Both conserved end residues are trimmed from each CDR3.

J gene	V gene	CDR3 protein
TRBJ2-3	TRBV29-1	SVAGGGTDTQY
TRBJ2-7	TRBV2	ASGDNIWEQY
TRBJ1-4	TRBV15	ATRDGNEKLF
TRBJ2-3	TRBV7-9	ASSLGLGLAYTDTQY
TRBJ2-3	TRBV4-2	ASSQGGGSGSTDTQY
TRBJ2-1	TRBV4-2	ASSQDPGGYNEQF
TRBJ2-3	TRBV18	ASSPGALYTDTQY
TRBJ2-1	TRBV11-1	ASSLTGDIYNEQF
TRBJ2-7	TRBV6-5	ASRNPRRAVYEQY
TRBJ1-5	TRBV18	ASSQGQGNQPQH
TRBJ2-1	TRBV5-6	ASSFDRVTVYNEQF
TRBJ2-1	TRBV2	ASPSTGRNEQF
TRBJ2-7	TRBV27	ASSLSEYYEQY
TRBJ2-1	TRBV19	ASSIAGGGGEQF
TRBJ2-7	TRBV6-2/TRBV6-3	ASSAGTGVEEQY
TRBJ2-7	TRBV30	AWRGGGALSYEQY
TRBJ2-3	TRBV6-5	ASSSSAGGSDTQY
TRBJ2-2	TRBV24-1	ATSTGTQDTGELF
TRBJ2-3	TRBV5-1	ASSSQGGADTQY
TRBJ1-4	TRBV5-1	ASSLTQITVTNEKLF
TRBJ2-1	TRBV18	ASSPPSGGASHEQF
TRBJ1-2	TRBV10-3	AIREVGANYGYT
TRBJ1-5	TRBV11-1	ASSPDPSNQPQH
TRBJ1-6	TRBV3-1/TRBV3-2	ASSQEKVSPLH
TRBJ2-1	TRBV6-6	ASSPRTSGGARNEQF
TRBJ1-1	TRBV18	ASSPRREGNTEAF
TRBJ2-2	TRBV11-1	ASSLERFTGELF
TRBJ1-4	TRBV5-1	ASSQTPGGGGNEKLF
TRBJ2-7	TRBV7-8	ASSQRQSEQY
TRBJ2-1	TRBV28	ASSPSGLASNEQF
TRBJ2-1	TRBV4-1	ASSQGTGNYNEQF
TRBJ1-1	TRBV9	ASSASTDTEAF
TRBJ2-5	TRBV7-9	ASTTRGSEETQY
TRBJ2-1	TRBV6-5	ASRQRGGSYNEQF
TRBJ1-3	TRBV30	AWTLGESTGNTIY
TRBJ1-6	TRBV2	ASRQDNSPLH
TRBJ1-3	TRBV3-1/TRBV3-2	ASSRLGNTIY
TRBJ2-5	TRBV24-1	ATSGVLAGQETQY
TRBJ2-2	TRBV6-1	ASSEPTKKTGELF
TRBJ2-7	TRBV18	ASSNRDRVHEQY
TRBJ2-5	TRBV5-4	ASSQSGGAGETQY
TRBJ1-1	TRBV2	ASHRVAVTEAF
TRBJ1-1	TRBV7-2	ASSLAVTGNTEAF
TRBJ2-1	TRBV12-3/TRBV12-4	ASSRGGDEQF
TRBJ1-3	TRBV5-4	ASSQDQGAGNTIY
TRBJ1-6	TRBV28	ASSLPDRGGSPLH
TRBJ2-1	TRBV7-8	ASSFGGGGYNEQF
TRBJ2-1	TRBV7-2	ASSARTSEYNEQF
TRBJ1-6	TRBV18	ASSPGESSYNSPLH
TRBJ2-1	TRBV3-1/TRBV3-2	ASSQVGEQF
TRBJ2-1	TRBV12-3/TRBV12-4	ASSAYRVREQF